The 11 T cell receptor beta chains below come from one sample, sequenced in a study of T cell changes during pregnancy in multiple sclerosis. Here immunoSEQ multiplex PCR was the method, and the copy in TCRdb shows in-frame clones only, minus some. The data contain roughly 42,000 clones, around 89% of them singletons. This material consisted of CD4+ T cells from peripheral blood mononuclear cells, taken in the first trimester of pregnancy. The receptors originated from a female donor with multiple sclerosis, enrolled in a pregnancy study.

This chain links TRBV7-2 with TRBJ2-3, with TRBD2 matching 11 bases. The CDR3 runs to 16 residues. CDR1 and CDR2 (germline): SGHTA, FQGNSA. Losses at the gene ends were 5 bases for V and 4 bases for J; bases not matched to a gene: 8. The CDR3 loop is CASSLRLAGTPDTQYF. The CDR3 DNA reads as TGTGCCAGCAGCCTCCGACTAGCGGGAACCCCAGATACGCAGTATTTT.

The sample holds one count of this clone. The V call is TRBV27, the J call TRBJ2-5, with TRBD2 matching 8 bases. The V and J ends lost 5 bases and 4 bases, in that order; junction bases with no gene match: 3. The CDR3 is made up of 13 amino acids. Germline V gene sequence: CDR1 MNHEY, CDR2 SMNVEV (reference sequence). CDR3 in DNA: TGTGCCAGCAGTAGACTAGCGCTAGAGACCCAGTACTTC. It translates to CASSRLALETQYF.

This clone was recorded once. The chain uses TRBV27 and TRBJ1-2; D is ambiguous. V lost 6 bases, J lost 8 bases, and 13 bases lay in between. Germline-derived CDR1 and CDR2 are MNHEY and SMNVEV (reference sequence). This CDR3 comprises 12 residues. The CDR3 DNA reads TGTGCCAGCAGCGACGAGGGAAGCGGCTACACCTTC. Encoded protein: CASSDEGSGYTF.

The chain is built from TRBV10-3 and TRBJ1-1; TRBD1 matches at 8 bases. Germline-derived CDR1 and CDR2 are ENHRY and SYGVKD. The CDR3 has 13 residues. Losses at the gene ends were 6 bases for V and 1 base for J; bases not matched to a gene: 1. CDR3 in DNA: TGTGCCATCAGAGGACAGGGGAACACTGAAGCTTTCTTT. Protein: CAIRGQGNTEAFF.

The chain has TRBV19 and TRBJ1-1, with TRBD1 matching over 9 bases. This CDR3 region has 16 residues. The germline CDR1 and CDR2 sequences are LNHDA and SQIVND (reference sequence). The ends lost 5 bases at V and 1 base at J; junction bases unmatched: 8. In nucleotides, the CDR3 is TGTGCCAGTAGTGTCACCCTGGGACAGGGGAACACTGAAGCTTTCTTT. This codes for CASSVTLGQGNTEAFF.

The rearrangement uses TRBV7-3 and TRBJ2-5, with 12 bases aligning to TRBD1. V shed 0 bases, J shed 4 bases, and the junction held 6 bases outside the gene matches. The CDR3 has 17 amino acids. The germline V gene encodes CDR1 SGHTA and CDR2 FQGTGA. As DNA, the CDR3 is TGTGCCAGCAGCTTAACCGGGACAGGGGGCGCACGAGAGACCCAGTACTTC. Its protein is CASSLTGTGGARETQYF.

V and J are TRBV25-1 and TRBJ1-5, with a weak D call TRBD1 (6 bases). The CDR3 spans 15 residues. CDR1 and CDR2 (germline): MGHDK, SYGVNS. Trimming took off 6 bases at V and 5 bases at J, with 17 bases between the two ends. This chain's CDR3 is CASSDSANRDQPQHF. DNA of the CDR3: TGTGCCAGCAGCGATTCGGCGAACAGGGATCAGCCCCAGCATTTT.

DNA of the CDR3: TGTGCCAGCAGTGAAAGGGGGACAGGGACCAATGAGCAGTTCTTC. Its translation is CASSERGTGTNEQFF. V and J are TRBV2 and TRBJ2-1; 9 bases fit TRBD1. The CDR3 is made up of 15 amino acids. The V gene end was trimmed by 2 bases and the J gene end by 6 bases; junction bases not matched to a gene: 5. Germline V CDR1 and CDR2: SNHLY, FYNNEI.

The V and J genes are TRBV27 and TRBJ1-1, with 8 bases aligning to TRBD1. The CDR3 runs to 14 residues. Germline CDR1 reads MNHEY; CDR2 reads SMNVEV (reference sequence). V shed 5 bases, J shed 3 bases, and the junction held 5 bases outside the gene matches. The CDR3 DNA reads as TGTGCCAGCAGTGTCAGGGGGCGCGACACTGAAGCTTTCTTT. It is translated as CASSVRGRDTEAFF.

The V call is TRBV19, the J call TRBJ2-5; D possibly corresponds to TRBD2 (5 bases). Per the germline V gene, CDR1 is LNHDA and CDR2 is SQIVND (reference sequence). The CDR3 is 15 amino acids. V was cut by 7 bases and J by 4 bases, with 19 bases left in between. CDR3 sequence: CASTLEAGKLETQYF. CDR3 coding DNA: TGTGCCAGTACCCTGGAGGCCGGAAAGCTAGAGACCCAGTACTTC.

This clone was observed a single time. The gene calls are TRBV10-2 and TRBJ1-2, with a weak D call TRBD1 (6 bases). Germline V CDR1 and CDR2: WSHSY, SAAADI. Trimming left V 6 bases short and J 4 bases short, with 12 bases between. CDR3 size: 13 residues. CDR3 nucleotides: TGCGCCAGCAGCCGGGACACCCTCTATGGCTACACCTTC. Translation: CASSRDTLYGYTF.